These 32 T cell receptor beta chains were sequenced from one sample in a study of shared clonotypes between healthy human individuals. Sequencing used immunoSEQ multiplex PCR; TCRdb keeps in-frame clones, though not all of them. The table lists a few million clones, 85% to 95% of them singletons, with 0.37% in the top ten. The material sequenced was naive CD4+ T cells from PBMCs. Subset noted: CD45RA+ positively selected. These receptors were collected from a man younger than 35 in good health. Some clones in this sample may be carry-over from other donors' samples.

This chain links TRBV27 with TRBJ2-1, with TRBD1 as a possible D gene (6 bases). The CDR3 has 13 residues. Per the germline V gene, CDR1 is MNHEY and CDR2 is SMNVEV (reference sequence). The germline V and J ends were trimmed by 5 bases and 9 bases, with 14 bases remaining between them. CDR3: CASSITGWGEQFF. The CDR3 nucleotides read TGTGCCAGCAGTATCACAGGGTGGGGTGAGCAGTTCTTC.

This clone was picked up one time. The rearrangement uses TRBV6-5 and TRBJ1-5, with D possibly being TRBD1 (6 bases). The CDR3 extends over 14 amino acids. Trimming took 6 bases from V and 6 from J, leaving 15 bases between them. Germline V gene data show CDR1 as MNHEY and CDR2 as SVGAGI. The CDR3 sequence is CASRTGGRGQPQHF. The DNA for the CDR3 is TGTGCCAGCAGAACGGGGGGGCGAGGTCAGCCCCAGCATTTT.

V usage is TRBV7-2 and J usage is TRBJ2-1; D perhaps matches TRBD1 (5 bases). Germline V gene sequence: CDR1 SGHTA, CDR2 FQGNSA. This CDR3 contains 13 residues. V dropped 5 bases and J dropped 5 bases, with 10 bases sitting between them. CDR3 region: CASSDRQNNEQFF. CDR3 DNA sequence: TGTGCCAGCAGCGACCGACAGAACAATGAGCAGTTCTTC.

The chain recombines TRBV4-3 with TRBJ2-2, with D tentatively TRBD2 (5 bases). Trimming shortened V by 0 bases and J by 2 bases, and 16 bases separated the two germline ends. The CDR3 is 18 residues long. Germline V gene data show CDR1 as LGHNA and CDR2 as YSLEER. In nucleotides, the CDR3 is TGCGCCAGCAGCCAAGACGTGTTTGTGGCGGGTAACACCGGGGAGCTGTTTTTT. It encodes CASSQDVFVAGNTGELFF.

The chain couples TRBV6-1 to TRBJ2-2; perhaps TRBD1 as D (6 bases). V lost 9 bases to trimming and J lost 4 bases, with 18 bases between them. This CDR3 is 15 amino acids long. Germline V gene lookup returns CDR1 MNHNS and CDR2 SASEGT. The CDR3 spells CASRRPGHFTGELFF. CDR3 nucleotides: TGTGCCAGTAGAAGACCGGGACACTTCACCGGGGAGCTGTTTTTT.

This clone was seen only a few times. This chain joins TRBV4-1 and TRBJ1-2; 11 nucleotides agree with TRBD1. The CDR3 sequence is 15 residues long. Germline V gene lookup returns CDR1 MGHRA and CDR2 YSYEKL. With V trimmed by 4 bases and J by 6 bases, 7 bases remained unmatched. CDR3 coding DNA: TGCGCCAGCAGCCGGCCGGGACAGGGGGAACATGGCTACACCTTC. Encoded protein: CASSRPGQGEHGYTF.

The rearrangement uses TRBV28 and TRBJ2-1; unclear D gene. The CDR3 runs to 14 residues. CDR1 and CDR2 (germline): MDHEN, SYDVKM. The ends were cut back, 1 base at V and 7 bases at J, with 11 bases in the middle. The CDR3 DNA is TGTGCCAGCAGTTTATTGGTGAAGTTGAATGAGCAGTTCTTC. Its protein product is CASSLLVKLNEQFF.

V gene TRBV27 combines with J gene TRBJ1-4; TRBD1 matches 9 bases. The germline V gene encodes CDR1 MNHEY and CDR2 SMNVEV (reference sequence). V trimming: 7 bases; J trimming: 9 bases; junction bases outside the gene matches: 12. CDR3 length: 15 amino acids. DNA of the CDR3: TGTGCCAGCACCACCTCCTTGGACAGGGGCAAAAAACTGTTTTTT. Its protein product is CASTTSLDRGKKLFF.

The genes are TRBV4-1 and TRBJ2-5; TRBD1 aligns across 7 bases. Germline V lookup: CDR1 MGHRA, CDR2 YSYEKL. The CDR3 has 15 residues. The trim removed 2 bases at V and 7 bases at J, leaving 10 bases unmatched. CDR3 nucleotide sequence: TGCGCCAGCAGCCAACGGGGACAGACAGGAGGGACCCAGTACTTC. Its protein is CASSQRGQTGGTQYF.

The chain has TRBV5-1 and TRBJ1-2; a possible D gene is TRBD1 (5 bases). Germline V gene data show CDR1 as SGHRS and CDR2 as YFSETQ. V lost 4 bases, J lost 4 bases, and 20 bases lay in between. The CDR3 spans 16 residues. The CDR3 DNA reads TGCGCCAGCAGCCCTTTCCGTACAGGTCAGAGCTATGGCTACACCTTC. Translating it yields CASSPFRTGQSYGYTF.

V gene TRBV28 combines with J gene TRBJ1-2; no definite D call. The CDR3 has 14 amino acids. The germline gives CDR1 MDHEN, CDR2 SYDVKM. Trimming removed 5 bases from V and 1 base from J, with 11 bases in between. The DNA of the CDR3 is TGTGCCAGCAGTGGCAAGCCGGTTAACTATGGCTACACCTTC. Protein product: CASSGKPVNYGYTF.

The rearrangement uses TRBV11-3 and TRBJ2-1; 9 bases agree with TRBD2. This CDR3 spans 16 amino acids. CDR1 is SGHNT, CDR2 YENEEA, per germline. J was trimmed by 2 bases and V by 2 bases; bases with no gene match: 4. The DNA of the CDR3 is TGTGCCAGCAGCTTAACTAGCGGGTCCGCCTACAATGAGCAGTTCTTC. This encodes CASSLTSGSAYNEQFF.

The gene calls are TRBV6-5 and TRBJ2-1, with TRBD2 matching over 9 bases. Per germline, CDR1 MNHEY and CDR2 SVGAGI. The V and J ends lost 0 bases and 6 bases, in that order; junction bases with no gene match: 6. CDR3 length: 16 residues. CDR3 nucleotide sequence: TGTGCCAGCAGTTACTCGCTCCCGGGACTAGCCAATGAGCAGTTCTTC. Amino acid sequence: CASSYSLPGLANEQFF.

This clone has a single count. The rearrangement joins TRBV6-1 to TRBJ2-2; the match to TRBD1 covers 7 bases. Per germline, CDR1 MNHNS and CDR2 SASEGT. Trimming at V came to 6 bases and at J to 5 bases, leaving 3 bases not matched to a gene. CDR3 length: 13 residues. The CDR3 protein is CASSGTATGELFF. Written as DNA, the CDR3 is TGTGCCAGCAGCGGGACAGCTACCGGGGAGCTGTTTTTT.

Regarding this clone: Other DNA sequences within the sample encode an identical CDR3. The chain joins TRBV7-2 to TRBJ2-1, with D possibly being TRBD2 (6 bases). CDR1 and CDR2 from the germline V gene are SGHTA and FQGNSA. The CDR3 consists of 15 residues. Trimming took off 3 bases at V and 0 bases at J, with 9 bases between the two ends. The CDR3 bases are TGTGCCAGCAGCTTTAGCGGCAGCTCCTACAATGAGCAGTTCTTC. Its protein product is CASSFSGSSYNEQFF. Together with reference TRBV7-2 and TRBJ2-1, the CDR3 gives the full variable domain: GAGVSQSPSNKVTEKGKDVELRCDPISGHTALYWYRQSLGQGLEFLIYFQGNSAPDKSGLPSDRFSAERTGGSVSTLTIQRTQQEDSAVYLCASSFSGSSYNEQFFGPGTRLTVL.

This clone was found once. The chain couples TRBV7-2 to TRBJ2-5; 7 bases agree with TRBD2. CDR1 is SGHTA, CDR2 FQGNSA, per germline. V shed 4 bases, J shed 4 bases, and the junction held 12 bases outside the gene matches. The CDR3 is made up of 16 amino acids. The CDR3 bases are TGTGCCAGCAGCTCGGGGGGTCCGGGAGAGGGAGAGACCCAGTACTTC. Translating gives CASSSGGPGEGETQYF.

The sample holds one count of this clone. The CDR3 DNA follows: TGCGCCAGCAGCCAAGAGTGGGGAAGCAATCAGCCCCAGCATTTT. This encodes CASSQEWGSNQPQHF. V is TRBV4-3 and J is TRBJ1-5; D is unclear. CDR3 length: 15 residues. V dropped 0 bases and J dropped 1 base, with 7 bases sitting between them. Germline values: CDR1 LGHNA, CDR2 YSLEER.

The rearrangement links TRBV9 to TRBJ2-5; D call uncertain. The germline CDR1 and CDR2 sequences are SGDLS and YYNGEE. The CDR3 extends over 15 amino acids. Trimming took 3 bases from V and 5 from J, leaving 17 bases between them. This CDR3 is CASSAPTGLTETQYF. The DNA for the CDR3 is TGTGCCAGCAGCGCACCGACGGGTCTGACGGAGACCCAGTACTTC. Variable domain in full (rest from reference TRBV9 and TRBJ2-5): DSGVTQTPKHLITATGQRVTLRCSPRSGDLSVYWYQQSLDQGLQFLIQYYNGEERAKGNILERFSAQQFPDLHSELNLSSLELGDSALYFCASSAPTGLTETQYFGPGTRLLVL.

The chain recombines TRBV5-1 with TRBJ2-7; 12 bases fit TRBD1. Losses at the gene ends were 4 bases for V and 6 bases for J; bases not matched to a gene: 5. Germline V gives CDR1 SGHRS, CDR2 YFSETQ. There are 14 residues in the CDR3. CDR3 sequence (DNA): TGCGCCAGCAGCACGGGACAGGGGGCTGGCGAGCAGTACTTC. Its protein product is CASSTGQGAGEQYF.

The V call is TRBV28, the J call TRBJ1-1; unclear D gene. From germline, CDR1 is MDHEN and CDR2 SYDVKM. With 5 bases removed from V and 1 base from J, the gap between germline ends came to 11 bases. This CDR3 comprises 14 residues. CDR3 DNA: TGTGCCAGCAGTGTTAGGGTCCCGAACACTGAAGCTTTCTTT. This encodes CASSVRVPNTEAFF.

The rearrangement uses TRBV7-9 and TRBJ2-3, with D perhaps TRBD1 (6 bases). The germline V gene has CDR1 SEHNR and CDR2 FQNEAQ (reference sequence). The CDR3 extends over 14 amino acids. The V and J ends lost 6 bases and 4 bases respectively, with 14 bases between them. The CDR3 loop reads CASSRDRIADTQYF. CDR3 sequence (DNA): TGTGCCAGCAGTAGAGACAGGATCGCAGATACGCAGTATTTT. Full variable domain (outside the CDR3, taken from reference TRBV7-9 and TRBJ2-3): DTGVSQNPRHKITKRGQNVTFRCDPISEHNRLYWYRQTLGQGPEFLTYFQNEAQLEKSRLLSDRFSAERPKGSFSTLEIQRTEQGDSAMYLCASSRDRIADTQYFGPGTRLTVL.

This chain uses TRBV7-3 with TRBJ2-1; no firm D call. The germline gives CDR1 SGHTA, CDR2 FQGTGA. CDR3 size: 15 residues. The V and J ends lost 4 bases and 8 bases respectively, with 18 bases between them. For the CDR3, the DNA is TGTGCCAGCAGCTATGTGGCTACCGTAGGCGATGAGCAGTTCTTC. Its translation is CASSYVATVGDEQFF.

This sequence joins TRBV9 and TRBJ2-5; TRBD2 aligns across 15 bases. The CDR3 spans 18 residues. Germline V gene sequence: CDR1 SGDLS, CDR2 YYNGEE. The junction had 9 bases not matched to a gene; V was cut back by 4 bases and J by 2 bases. This CDR3 is CASSSRTSGRASQETQYF. The CDR3 bases are TGTGCCAGCAGCTCCCGGACTAGCGGGAGGGCCAGTCAAGAGACCCAGTACTTC. The whole variable domain, remainder taken from reference TRBV9 and TRBJ2-5, is DSGVTQTPKHLITATGQRVTLRCSPRSGDLSVYWYQQSLDQGLQFLIQYYNGEERAKGNILERFSAQQFPDLHSELNLSSLELGDSALYFCASSSRTSGRASQETQYFGPGTRLLVL.

The chain joins TRBV19 to TRBJ1-1; 7 nucleotides align to TRBD1. Germline CDR1 and CDR2: LNHDA and SQIVND (reference sequence). With V trimmed by 6 bases and J by 5 bases, 3 bases remained unmatched. The CDR3 is made up of 12 amino acids. CDR3 bases: TGTGCCAGTAGCTCACAGGGGACTGAAGCTTTCTTT. Residues: CASSSQGTEAFF.

Note on this clone: Other DNA sequences in this specimen translate into the identical CDR3. This chain uses TRBV6-5 with TRBJ2-5, with 8 bases matching TRBD1. The V segment lost 0 bases and the J segment 5 bases; nucleotides outside the gene matches: 2. Germline V CDR1 and CDR2: MNHEY, SVGAGI. CDR3 length equals 14 residues. The CDR3 loop is CASSYSGTGETQYF. CDR3 bases: TGTGCCAGCAGTTACTCTGGGACAGGCGAGACCCAGTACTTC.

Written as DNA, the CDR3 is TGTGCCAGCAGCTCCGGGCCAAACTACGAGCAGTACTTC. It codes for CASSSGPNYEQYF. The chain combines TRBV7-3 with TRBJ2-7; D unclear. Germline CDR1 SGHTA, CDR2 FQGTGA. The length of the CDR3 is 13 residues. The V and J ends lost 4 bases and 3 bases respectively, with 10 bases between them.

The rearrangement joins TRBV27 to TRBJ2-1; 11 bases fit TRBD2. CDR1 MNHEY and CDR2 SMNVEV come from the germline V gene (reference sequence). Trimming took 2 bases from V and 5 from J; bases not matched to a gene: 5. The CDR3 length is 16 residues. The CDR3 here is CASSLDRLAGHNEQFF. CDR3 DNA sequence: TGTGCCAGCAGTTTAGATCGACTAGCGGGGCACAATGAGCAGTTCTTC.

A few counts support this clone. The rearrangement joins TRBV6-1 to TRBJ1-3; no reliable D call. The germline V gene has CDR1 MNHNS and CDR2 SASEGT. CDR3 size: 13 residues. Trimming cost V 4 bases and J 0 bases, with 4 bases left between them. In nucleotides, the CDR3 is TGTGCCAGCAGTGCAGTCTCTGGAAACACCATATATTTT. It translates to CASSAVSGNTIYF.

The chain joins TRBV28 to TRBJ2-7, with 8 bases lining up with TRBD1. CDR1 and CDR2 from the germline V gene are MDHEN and SYDVKM. The V and J ends lost 7 bases and 2 bases, in that order; junction bases with no gene match: 13. The length of the CDR3 is 16 residues. The CDR3 coding sequence is TGTGCCAGCAAGTTGGGTTCAGGACAGGGCCCCTACGAGCAGTACTTC. This encodes CASKLGSGQGPYEQYF.

The rearrangement uses TRBV21-1 and TRBJ2-7; TRBD2 is the table's D call, not checked against the DNA. TRBV21-1 is classified as a pseudogene. This CDR3 has 17 residues. The CDR3 DNA reads as TGTGCCAGCAGCAACCCCTTTCTTACTGAGGGTCCCTACGAGCAGTACTTC. Its protein product is CASSNPFLTEGPYEQYF.

This chain joins TRBV6-5 and TRBJ1-1; D gene ambiguous. The CDR3 covers 15 residues. V lost 0 bases to trimming and J lost 1 base, with 9 bases between them. Germline values: CDR1 MNHEY, CDR2 SVGAGI. This chain's CDR3 is CASSYSPGRNTEAFF. As DNA, the CDR3 is TGTGCCAGCAGTTACTCGCCAGGCAGGAACACTGAAGCTTTCTTT.

This chain connects TRBV7-9 to TRBJ2-5; 9 bases map to TRBD1. V was clipped by 8 bases and J by 1 base; unmatched bases: 14. Per germline, CDR1 SEHNR and CDR2 FQNEAQ (reference sequence). The CDR3 totals 17 residues. The CDR3, as DNA: TGTGCCAGCGGGACAGGGCATCACTCAAAATCCCAAGAGACCCAGTACTTC. The encoded protein is CASGTGHHSKSQETQYF.